This entry features one TCR beta chain sequence. At least ten counts were recorded for this clonotype. Its antigen has not been determined. Base quality data are lacking; no much larger clone is found one base away. These data come from a study of T cells in Graves' hyperthyroidism and ophthalmopathy (dated by TCRdb to between 2019 and 2020). Looking at the study overall: Peripheral blood was sampled at the time of initial diagnosis, prior to any treatment. TCR V-J signatures able to tell the groups apart were searched for in a discovery cohort of some 100 patients, of whom roughly 42 had Graves' ophthalmopathy and around 58 had stable Graves' hyperthyroidism. Prospective prediction of ophthalmopathy was tested in an independent validation cohort of approximately 19 hyperthyroidism patients and 17 patients who later progressed to ophthalmopathy. For training and testing, the 80 to 100 patients in the discovery cohort were randomly divided in a 7:3 ratio. In more than five Graves' hyperthyroidism patients, the study also compared T-cell repertoires from thyroid tissue with T-cell repertoires from blood. After blood sampling, hyperthyroidism patients were treated with methimazole at a starting dose of 30 mg daily, and ophthalmopathy patients were treated with high-dose intravenous methylprednisolone. TCR Vbeta CDR3 sequencing of 130 to 150 peripheral blood samples (around 45 ophthalmopathy, 75 to 80 hyperthyroidism and approximately 17 progressor patients) is reported in the paper.

Hyperthyroidism patients were aged 18 to 65 years and newly diagnosed, with disease duration of less than 2 months. The study excluded patients with uncontrolled infections, other autoimmune diseases, pregnancy or lactation. Diagnoses were based on clinical symptoms, serum thyroxine and TRAb, thyroid ultrasound and orbital computed tomography. Blood from progressor patients was collected at the time of first diagnosis with hyperthyroidism, before any ophthalmopathy symptoms had appeared. Ficoll-Paque density gradient centrifugation was used to isolate PBMCs from approximately 11 ml of fresh peripheral blood. Patients classed as progressors first received a Graves' hyperthyroidism diagnosis and then went on to develop ophthalmopathy during follow-up. Total RNA was extracted using Trizol reagent, and RNA quality was assessed on an Agilent 2100 Bioanalyzer. Results the study describes overall, beyond this receptor: In validation, progression to ophthalmopathy was predicted by the model with approximately 67% sensitivity and 72% to 80% specificity, a median of around 5.9 months before onset. A model built on a 13 V-J signature distinguished ophthalmopathy from stable hyperthyroidism, reaching about 88% sensitivity and about 81% specificity in cross-validation and 80%/75% in testing. No statistical method was used to set the sample size in advance, and investigators knew the group allocation. Most expanded thyroid clonotypes (frequency above 0.001) were also detected in blood, suggesting blood repertoires may reflect thyroid immune responses.

The TCR beta CDR3 regions were amplified from the RNA transcripts. The first round of RT-PCR for the TCR CDR3 was performed with the HTBI primer set and the Qiagen OneStep RT-PCR kit. The libraries were constructed in a second round of multiplex PCR and then size-selected and purified. The libraries were sequenced on an Illumina HiSeq2000 using paired-end 100 bp reads. The authors' analysis ran thus. SOAPnuke was used to process the raw data, with reads discarded if the reads contained adapters or uncalled bases, had a mean Phred below 15, or lacked an exact constant-primer or identifier match. COPE v1.2.5 was used to merge the high-quality paired reads, and each unique nucleotide sequence was defined as a clonotype. MiTCR v1.1 was used to align clonotypes to the IMGT TRBV, TRBD and TRBJ reference segments. Only V-J combinations with frequency above 0.0001, covering roughly 99% of repertoires, were analysed. The TCS score was defined as F50 (clonal expansion) divided by E x V (chaos), with BLOSUM62-based TCRdist calculated between CDR3 peptides within each V-J. Welch's t-statistics and random forest reduced some 510 V-J features to 10 to 15, which were used in a naive Bayes classifier (R e1071). The public reads were reprocessed in TCRdb via fastp at Q25 and MiXCR, keeping in-frame beta chains. Every distinct CDR3 protein forms one entry, paired with its most common genes and DNA. These V and J calls rely on TCRdb rather than the paper's analysis. Across this sample there are 650,000 to 850,000 distinct CDR3 sequences, with around 19% seen only once. The top ten hold approximately 15% of the sample.

The germline V gene (reference sequence) gives CDR1 as GTSNPN and CDR2 as SVGIG. The CDR3 measures 15 amino acids from cysteine to phenylalanine. Just the 45-base CDR3 DNA is kept, in frame starting at base 1. Trimming accounts for 3 bases at V and 7 bases at J, while the number of junction bases matched to no gene is 7. The clonotype comes from a woman aged 45-65 years with Graves' hyperthyroidism that later progressed to Graves' ophthalmopathy. The specimen was blood. The rearranged segments are TRBV30 and TRBJ2-1, and 12 junctional nucleotides match TRBD1. The CDR3 protein is CAWSWGGQGANEQFF. The DNA reads as follows: TGTGCCTGGAGCTGGGGGGGACAGGGGGCAAATGAGCAGTTCTTC.